This T cell receptor beta chain is from a study of CD8 T cells in ankylosing spondylitis. MiXCR, run by TCRdb on the 5' RACE reads, gives a single entry per CDR3 protein. Among roughly 60,000 distinct CDR3 sequences listed, around 6.5% were seen once. Findings of the study overall: Significant enrichment of disease-linked clones was reportedly seen in matched ankylosing spondylitis synovial fluid. Peripheral blood held disease-linked clones only at relatively low frequency, and these were CD8+.

This clonotype was seen ten or more times. As yet, its antigen is unknown. V lost 4 bases and J lost 8, with 5 bases in between. Germline-derived CDR1 and CDR2 are MNHEY and SVGAGI. The CDR3 is 11 residues long. The sample taken for sequencing was synovial fluid, either unsorted or a sorted T cell fraction (not recorded which). This TCR came from a male donor with ankylosing spondylitis. The chain links TRBV6-5 to TRBJ2-2, with D uncertain. The CDR3: CASSFSGELFF. CDR3 bases: TGTGCCAGCAGTTTTTCGGGGGAGCTGTTTTTT.